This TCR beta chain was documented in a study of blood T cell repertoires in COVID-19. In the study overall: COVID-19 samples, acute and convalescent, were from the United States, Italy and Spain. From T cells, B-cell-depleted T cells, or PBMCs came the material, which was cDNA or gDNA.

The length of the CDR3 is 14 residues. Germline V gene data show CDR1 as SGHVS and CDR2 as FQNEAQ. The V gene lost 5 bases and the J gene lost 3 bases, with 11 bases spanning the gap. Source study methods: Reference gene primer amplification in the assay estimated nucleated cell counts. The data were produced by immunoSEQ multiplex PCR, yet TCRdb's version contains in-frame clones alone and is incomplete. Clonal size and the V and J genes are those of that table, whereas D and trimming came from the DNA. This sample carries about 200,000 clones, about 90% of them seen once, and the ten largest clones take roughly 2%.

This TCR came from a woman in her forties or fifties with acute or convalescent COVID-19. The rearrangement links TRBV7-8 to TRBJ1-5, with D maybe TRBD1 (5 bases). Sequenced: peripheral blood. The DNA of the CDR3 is TGTGCCAGCAGCCTCGACAGCCCCAATCAGCCCCAGCATTTT. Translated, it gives CASSLDSPNQPQHF.